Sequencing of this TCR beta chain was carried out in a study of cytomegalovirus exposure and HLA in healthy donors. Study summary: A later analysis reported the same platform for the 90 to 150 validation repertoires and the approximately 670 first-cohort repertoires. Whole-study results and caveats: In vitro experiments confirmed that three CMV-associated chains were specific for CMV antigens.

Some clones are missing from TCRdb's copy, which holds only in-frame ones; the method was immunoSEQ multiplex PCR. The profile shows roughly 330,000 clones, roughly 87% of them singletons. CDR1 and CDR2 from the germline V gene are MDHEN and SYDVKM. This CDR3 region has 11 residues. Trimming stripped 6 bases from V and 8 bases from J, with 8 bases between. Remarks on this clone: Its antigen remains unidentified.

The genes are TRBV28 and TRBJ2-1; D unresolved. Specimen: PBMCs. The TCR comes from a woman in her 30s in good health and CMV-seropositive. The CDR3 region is CASRTSDEQFF. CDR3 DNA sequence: TGTGCCAGCAGAACCTCGGATGAGCAGTTCTTC. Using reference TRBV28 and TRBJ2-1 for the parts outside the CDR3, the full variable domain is DVKVTQSSRYLVKRTGEKVFLECVQDMDHENMFWYRQDPGLGLRLIYFSYDVKMKEKGDIPEGYSVSREKKERFSLILESASTNQTSMYLCASRTSDEQFFGPGTRLTVL.